These 11 T cell receptor beta chains were all obtained from the same sample, sequenced in a study of graft-versus-host responses after intestinal transplantation. Libraries were prepared by immunoSEQ multiplex PCR; TCRdb keeps only in-frame clonotypes and omits some of them. Of about 99,000 clones in the sample, more than 75% are singletons; the top ten hold about 0.9%. The antigens for these receptors are not known. The material sequenced was unstimulated CD4+ T cells sorted from spleen or lymph node cells, taken before intestinal transplant. These TCRs come from a human donor who received an intestinal transplant.

The rearrangement joins TRBV5-6 to TRBJ2-5; tentatively, D is TRBD1 or TRBD2 (5 bases each). CDR1 and CDR2 (germline): SGHDT, YYEEEE. V lost 4 bases, J lost 3 bases, and 13 bases lay in between. This CDR3 region has 14 residues. Here the CDR3 DNA reads TGTGCCAGCAGCGACTCCGGGGCAGAAGAGACCCAGTACTTC. It translates to CASSDSGAEETQYF.

V gene TRBV27 combines with J gene TRBJ2-5; 12 nucleotides line up with TRBD2. The length of the CDR3 is 17 residues. The ends lost 4 bases at V and 4 bases at J; junction bases unmatched: 10. CDR1 and CDR2 (germline): MNHEY, SMNVEV (reference sequence). The CDR3 here is CASSSASGGVRVETQYF. The CDR3 DNA is TGTGCCAGCAGTTCGGCTAGCGGGGGGGTCAGGGTAGAGACCCAGTACTTC.

This clone was detected a few times. V is TRBV18 and J is TRBJ1-5; TRBD1 agrees at 10 bases. This CDR3 has 13 residues. Germline CDR1 and CDR2: KGHSH and LQKENI. Trimming at V came to 6 bases and at J to 6 bases, leaving 2 bases not matched to a gene. In DNA, the CDR3 is TGTGCCAGCTCGGGACAGGGGAGTCAGCCCCAGCATTTT. It codes for CASSGQGSQPQHF.

This clone was seen a handful of times. The chain recombines TRBV7-9 with TRBJ1-6, with TRBD1 matching over 8 bases. The V and J ends lost 3 bases and 15 bases, in that order; junction bases with no gene match: 1. The CDR3 has 11 residues. Germline V gene lookup returns CDR1 SEHNR and CDR2 FQNEAQ (reference sequence). CDR3 in DNA: TGTGCCAGCAGCTTGGACAGGGTCCTCCACTTT. This codes for CASSLDRVLHF.

This clone was detected only once. CDR3 in DNA: TGCGCCAGCAGCTTGGGGACTAGCATGGATACGCAGTATTTT. Amino acids: CASSLGTSMDTQYF. The genes are TRBV5-1 and TRBJ2-3; 8 nucleotides match TRBD2. CDR1 and CDR2 from the germline V gene are SGHRS and YFSETQ. The junction had 3 bases not matched to a gene; V was cut back by 0 bases and J by 6 bases. This CDR3 is 14 amino acids long.

This sequence joins TRBV6-6 and TRBJ2-5, with D perhaps matching TRBD2 (5 bases). V shed 6 bases and J shed 4 bases, with 15 bases lying between them. This CDR3 is 14 amino acids long. Per germline, CDR1 MNHNY and CDR2 SVGAGI (reference sequence). The CDR3 reads CASSLGSGGETQYF. In nucleotides, the CDR3 is TGTGCCAGCAGCCTAGGAAGTGGAGGAGAGACCCAGTACTTC.

This chain joins TRBV7-6 and TRBJ2-3; the match to TRBD2 covers 7 bases. The CDR3 has 16 residues. With V trimmed by 1 base and J by 2 bases, 6 bases remained unmatched. Germline-derived CDR1 and CDR2 are SGHVS and FNYEAQ. CDR3 bases: TGTGCCAGCAGCTTAGTTCGAGCGGGGACCACAGATACGCAGTATTTT. Its protein product is CASSLVRAGTTDTQYF.

This rearrangement joins TRBV28 to TRBJ1-2, with TRBD1 identical over 8 bases. The CDR3 has 15 residues. The germline V gene encodes CDR1 MDHEN and CDR2 SYDVKM. The V segment lost 8 bases and the J segment 4 bases; nucleotides outside the gene matches: 12. CDR3 bases: TGTGCCAGCGTAGCCTCGGGGACAGGTACCTATGGCTACACCTTC. As protein: CASVASGTGTYGYTF.

This chain connects TRBV6-1 to TRBJ1-6, with TRBD1 as a possible D gene (5 bases). Looked up from germline, CDR1 is MNHNS and CDR2 is SASEGT. CDR3 length: 13 residues. Trimming stripped 6 bases from V and 9 bases from J, with 12 bases between. The CDR3 nucleotides are TGTGCCAGCAGATGGGACGAGGTTTCACCCCTCCACTTT. Its protein is CASRWDEVSPLHF.

This chain joins TRBV27 and TRBJ1-1; D is unclear. V was shortened by 5 bases and J by 1 base, with 11 bases between the two germline ends. Germline values: CDR1 MNHEY, CDR2 SMNVEV (reference sequence). This CDR3 comprises 14 residues. The chain's CDR3 is CASSGKPGNTEAFF. CDR3 in DNA: TGTGCCAGCAGTGGGAAACCAGGGAACACTGAAGCTTTCTTT.

This chain joins TRBV11-2 and TRBJ2-7; TRBD2 matches 8 bases. Germline trimming cut 1 base from V and 0 bases from J; bases unmatched to any gene: 2. This CDR3 is 15 amino acids long. The germline V gene encodes CDR1 SGHAT and CDR2 FQNNGV. Here the CDR3 DNA reads TGTGCCAGCAGCTTAGGACTAGCGAGCTCCTACGAGCAGTACTTC. Amino acids: CASSLGLASSYEQYF.